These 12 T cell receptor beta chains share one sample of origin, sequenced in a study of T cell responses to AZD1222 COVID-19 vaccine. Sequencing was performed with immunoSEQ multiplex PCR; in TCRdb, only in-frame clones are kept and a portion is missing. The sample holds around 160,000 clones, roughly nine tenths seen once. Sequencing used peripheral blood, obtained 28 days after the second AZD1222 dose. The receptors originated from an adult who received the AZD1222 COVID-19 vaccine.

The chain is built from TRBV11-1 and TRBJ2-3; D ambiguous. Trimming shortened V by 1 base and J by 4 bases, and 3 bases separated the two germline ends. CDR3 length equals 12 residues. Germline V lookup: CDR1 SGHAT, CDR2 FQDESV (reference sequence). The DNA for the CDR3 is TGTGCCAGCAGCTTAGGAGCAGATACGCAGTATTTT. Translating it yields CASSLGADTQYF.

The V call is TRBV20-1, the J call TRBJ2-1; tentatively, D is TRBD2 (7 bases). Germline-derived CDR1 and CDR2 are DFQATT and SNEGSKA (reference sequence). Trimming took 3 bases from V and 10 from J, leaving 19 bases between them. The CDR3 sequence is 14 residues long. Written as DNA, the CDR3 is TGCAGTGCTAGTGCCCTTGTGGCGGGGGCGGAGCAGTTCTTC. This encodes CSASALVAGAEQFF.

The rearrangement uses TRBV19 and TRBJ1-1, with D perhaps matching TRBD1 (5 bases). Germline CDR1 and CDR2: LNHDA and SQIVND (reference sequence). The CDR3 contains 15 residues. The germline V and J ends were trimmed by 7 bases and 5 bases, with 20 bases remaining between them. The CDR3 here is CASIPPTGGRTEAFF. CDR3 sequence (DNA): TGTGCCAGTATCCCCCCCACAGGCGGAAGGACTGAAGCTTTCTTT.

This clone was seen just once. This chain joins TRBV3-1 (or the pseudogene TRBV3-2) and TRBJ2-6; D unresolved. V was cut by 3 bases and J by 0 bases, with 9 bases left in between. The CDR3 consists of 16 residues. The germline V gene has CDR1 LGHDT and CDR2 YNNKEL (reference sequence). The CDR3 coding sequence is TGTGCCAGCAGCCAGATCGGAAACTCTGGGGCCAACGTCCTGACTTTC. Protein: CASSQIGNSGANVLTF.

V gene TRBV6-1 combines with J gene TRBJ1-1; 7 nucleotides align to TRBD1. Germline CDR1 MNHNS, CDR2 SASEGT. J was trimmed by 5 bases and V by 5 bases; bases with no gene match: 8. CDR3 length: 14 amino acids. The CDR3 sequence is CASSSTGRGTEAFF. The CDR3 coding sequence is TGTGCCAGCAGTTCGACAGGGCGAGGGACTGAAGCTTTCTTT.

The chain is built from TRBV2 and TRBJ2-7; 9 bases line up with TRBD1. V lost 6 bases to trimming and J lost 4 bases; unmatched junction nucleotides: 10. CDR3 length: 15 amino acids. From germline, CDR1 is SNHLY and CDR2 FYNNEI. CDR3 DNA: TGTGCCAGCAGGGAACAGGGGGCCCTCGGATACGAGCAGTACTTC. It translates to CASREQGALGYEQYF.

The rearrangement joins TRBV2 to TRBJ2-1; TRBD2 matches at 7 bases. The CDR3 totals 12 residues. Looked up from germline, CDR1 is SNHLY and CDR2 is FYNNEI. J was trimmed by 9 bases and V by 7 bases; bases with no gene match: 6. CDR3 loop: CASTGGGAEQFF. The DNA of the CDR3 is TGTGCCAGCACGGGGGGTGGGGCTGAGCAGTTCTTC.

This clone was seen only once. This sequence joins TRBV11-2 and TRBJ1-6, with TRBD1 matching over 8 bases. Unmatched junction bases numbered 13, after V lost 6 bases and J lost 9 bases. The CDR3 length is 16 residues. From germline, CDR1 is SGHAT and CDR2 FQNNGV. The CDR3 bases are TGTGCCAGCAGACCCCGAGGACAGGGCAACAGTTCACCCCTCCACTTT. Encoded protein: CASRPRGQGNSSPLHF.

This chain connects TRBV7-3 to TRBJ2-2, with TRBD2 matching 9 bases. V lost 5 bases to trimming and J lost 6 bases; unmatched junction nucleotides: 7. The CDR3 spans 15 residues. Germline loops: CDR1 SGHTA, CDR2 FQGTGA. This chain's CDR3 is CASSLLAGVSGELFF. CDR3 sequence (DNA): TGTGCCAGCAGCCTATTAGCGGGAGTGTCCGGGGAGCTGTTTTTT. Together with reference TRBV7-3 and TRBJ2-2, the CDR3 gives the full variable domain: GAGVSQTPSNKVTEKGKYVELRCDPISGHTALYWYRQSLGQGPEFLIYFQGTGAADDSGLPNDRFFAVRPEGSVSTLKIQRTERGDSAVYLCASSLLAGVSGELFFGEGSRLTVL.

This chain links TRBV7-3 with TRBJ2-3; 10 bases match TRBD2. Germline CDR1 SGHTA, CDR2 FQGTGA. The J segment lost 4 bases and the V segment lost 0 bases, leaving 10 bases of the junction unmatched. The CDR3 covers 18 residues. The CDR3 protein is CASSLTGWGTSEADTQYF. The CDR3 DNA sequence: TGTGCCAGCAGCTTAACGGGCTGGGGGACTAGCGAAGCAGATACGCAGTATTTT. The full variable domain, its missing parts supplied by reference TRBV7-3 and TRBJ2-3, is GAGVSQTPSNKVTEKGKYVELRCDPISGHTALYWYRQSLGQGPEFLIYFQGTGAADDSGLPNDRFFAVRPEGSVSTLKIQRTERGDSAVYLCASSLTGWGTSEADTQYFGPGTRLTVL.

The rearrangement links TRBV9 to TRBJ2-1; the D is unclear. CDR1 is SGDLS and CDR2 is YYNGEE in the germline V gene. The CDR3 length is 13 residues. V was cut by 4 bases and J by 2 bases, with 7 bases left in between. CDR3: CASSKTPYNEQFF. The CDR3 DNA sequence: TGTGCCAGCAGCAAGACCCCCTACAATGAGCAGTTCTTC.

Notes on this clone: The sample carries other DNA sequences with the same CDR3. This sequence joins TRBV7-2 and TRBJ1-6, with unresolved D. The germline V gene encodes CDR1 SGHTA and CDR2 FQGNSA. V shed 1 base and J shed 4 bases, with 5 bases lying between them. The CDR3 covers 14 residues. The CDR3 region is CASSLDGYNSPLHF. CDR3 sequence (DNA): TGTGCCAGCAGCTTAGACGGGTATAATTCACCCCTCCACTTT.